The present TCR beta chain was sequenced within a study of T cells after yellow fever vaccination. The V end lost 7 bases, the J end lost 2 bases, and 15 bases lay between the germline ends. The CDR3 loop spans 14 amino acids. Germline-derived CDR1 and CDR2 are MNHEY and SVGEGT. TCRdb processed the 5' RACE reads anew with MiXCR; each CDR3 protein has one entry. The sample includes around 600,000 distinct CDR3 sequences, roughly an eighth of them seen just once. General observations from the study: Only a small proportion of the clonotypes turned up in both the CD4 and the CD8 compartments, likely arising from convergent recombination. The presence of abundant clonotypes contaminating from the bulk population was possible in FACS-sorted repertoires.

Comment on this clonotype: The antigen remains undetermined.

The material was PBMCs, obtained on the day of the yellow fever booster vaccination. The source of this sequence is a man aged 30 to 39 who received the YFV17D yellow fever vaccine. The rearrangement joins TRBV6-2 or TRBV6-3 to TRBJ2-7; possible D gene TRBD1, 6 bases. The CDR3 region is CASTQGLETYEQYF. The CDR3 DNA follows: TGTGCCAGCACACAGGGTCTGGAGACCTACGAGCAGTACTTC.